The T cell receptor (beta chain) described here comes from a study of preoperative IRX-2 immunotherapy in early breast cancer (dated by TCRdb to the late 2010s). On this clone: The specificity of this receptor is unknown. No base quality values were provided; no much bigger clone lies one nucleotide off.

The treatment or condition label on this specimen signifies: preoperative locoregional IRX-2 cytokine immunotherapy. The samples were obtained from a phase Ib study in which preoperative, locoregional IRX-2 cytokine immunotherapy intended to prime immune responses was tested. Before surgery, IRX-2 was given to the donors, who were patients with early-stage breast cancer. From V the trimming removes 3 bases and from J it removes 1 base, while the gene matches leave 4 bases of the junction unaccounted for. The CDR3 sequence holds 15 residues, the cysteine and phenylalanine included. Only CDR3 DNA is held: 45 bases, read in frame from base 1. CDR1 and CDR2 are read off the germline V gene as SGHRS and YFSETQ. Library preparation used the immunoSEQ multiplex PCR assay. Imported from immuneACCESS, the table was reduced by TCRdb to in-frame sequences with V and J called. These copies leave out some clones; in studies compared against another copy, an unresolved V gene accounts for under half, and the cause of the remainder is not known. The sample has approximately 30,000 clones on record, over 85% of them singletons. The ten biggest clones cover approximately 1.5% of the sample.

This TCR was sampled from a human donor with breast cancer. The input for sequencing was tumor tissue, taken after IRX-2 immunotherapy. Rearrangement joined TRBV5-1 to TRBJ1-1; 9 bases in between match TRBD1. CDR3 loop: CASSWGQGGNTEAFF. The nucleotides are TGCGCCAGCAGCTGGGGACAGGGCGGGAACACTGAAGCTTTCTTT. With all but the CDR3 taken from the reference TRBV5-1 and TRBJ1-1 genes, the full variable domain is: KAGVTQTPRYLIKTRGQQVTLSCSPISGHRSVSWYQQTPGQGLQFLFEYFSETQRNKGNFPGRFSGRQFSNSRSEMNVSTLELGDSALYLCASSWGQGGNTEAFFGQGTRLTVV.